A selection of T cell receptor beta chains follows, all from one sample in a study of T cells in Graves' hyperthyroidism and ophthalmopathy. MiXCR, applied by TCRdb to the multiplex PCR reads, yields one record per CDR3 protein. The profile shows roughly 300,000 distinct CDR3 sequences, around 13% of them singletons. Sequencing input: blood. These receptor sequences come from a woman aged 25 to 39 with Graves' hyperthyroidism. CDR3s include the opening cysteine and the closing phenylalanine or tryptophan. Fields, in order: clone size, D gene, J gene, V gene, CDR3 DNA, CDR3 protein. A D gene is named only where the DNA matches it firmly. Only part of the rows carry a size: once, few, many, or a class if the clone is expanded.

-	-	TRBJ2-1	TRBV12-3/TRBV12-4	TGTGCCAGCAGTCAAGAGAGAGAGCAGTTCTTC	CASSQEREQFF
many	-	TRBJ1-2	TRBV11-2	TGTGCCAGCAAACACCTAGGGGTGGGGCTTGGCTACACCTTC	CASKHLGVGLGYTF
many	-	TRBJ2-5	TRBV6-1	TGTGCCAGCAGACGCGACAGGCAAGAGACCCAGTACTTC	CASRRDRQETQYF
many	TRBD2	TRBJ2-3	TRBV28	TGTGCCAGCAGAGGGACTAGGAGGGCTGATACGCAGTATTTT	CASRGTRRADTQYF
many	-	TRBJ1-2	TRBV2	TGTGCCAGCAGTGAAGCGTCGGCCCGCGGTGGCTACACCTTC	CASSEASARGGYTF
many	-	TRBJ2-3	TRBV2	TGTGCCAGCAGTGTCTCCCCGGATGGCACAGATACGCAGTATTTT	CASSVSPDGTDTQYF
many	-	TRBJ1-1	TRBV6-5	TGTGCCAGCAGTTACCGGCAGTCTGAAGCTTTCTTT	CASSYRQSEAFF
-	-	TRBJ1-5	TRBV5-1	TGCGCCAGCAGCTTGGCCGCCGGGGGCAATCGGCCCCAGCATTTT	CASSLAAGGNRPQHF
many	TRBD2	TRBJ2-1	TRBV12-3/TRBV12-4	TGTGCCAGCAGTACGGGACTAGCGGGAAACAATGAGCAGTTCTTC	CASSTGLAGNNEQFF
-	TRBD2	TRBJ2-7	TRBV20-1	TGCAGTGCTACCGGGACTAGCGCCCACGAGCAGTACTTC	CSATGTSAHEQYF
many	-	TRBJ2-7	TRBV5-1	TGCGCCAGCAGCGGAGCGGATTTCGGCTACGAGCAGTACTTC	CASSGADFGYEQYF
many	-	TRBJ2-1	TRBV7-9	TGTGCCAGCAGCACCCCGGGACGACGGGATGAGCAGTTCTTC	CASSTPGRRDEQFF
few	TRBD2	TRBJ2-1	TRBV27	TGTGCCAGCAGTTTCTCGGGGGGGTACAATGAGCAGTTCTTC	CASSFSGGYNEQFF
many	-	TRBJ1-3	TRBV2	TGTGCCAGCGGTACAACAGGGTTGCCTGGAAACACCATATATTTT	CASGTTGLPGNTIYF
many	TRBD2	TRBJ2-7	TRBV7-8	TGTGCCAGCAGCTTGGGAGGGGCGACCTACGAGCAGTACTTC	CASSLGGATYEQYF
many	-	TRBJ1-2	TRBV28	TGTGCCAGCAGCTCTGCTGGGACGGCGGGCGGCTACACCTTC	CASSSAGTAGGYTF
-	TRBD2	TRBJ2-3	TRBV28	TGTGCCAGCAGTCGGACTAGCGGAGGGATAGCAGATACGCAGTATTTT	CASSRTSGGIADTQYF
few	-	TRBJ2-3	TRBV7-9	TGTGCCAGCAGCTTCGACTCTCTATCCACAGATACGCAGTATTTT	CASSFDSLSTDTQYF
many	-	TRBJ2-2	TRBV29-1	TGCAGCGTTCAAGGGGTCTGGGAGCTGTTTTTT	CSVQGVWELFF
many	TRBD2	TRBJ2-1	TRBV30	TGTGCCTGGAGCTTGTCTAGCGGCTACAATGAGCAGTTCTTC	CAWSLSSGYNEQFF
-	-	TRBJ2-3	TRBV7-2	TGTGCCAGCAGCGATAGGCGAGATACGCGGTATTTT	CASSDRRDTRYF
few	TRBD1	TRBJ1-1	TRBV29-1	TGCAGCGTTGATCGACAGGGGTTAGATTCTTTCTTT	CSVDRQGLDSFF
many	-	TRBJ1-2	TRBV12-3/TRBV12-4	TGTGCCAGCAGCCGGGACGGGAACTATGGCTACACCTTC	CASSRDGNYGYTF
few	TRBD1	TRBJ1-2	TRBV13	TGTGCCAGCAGCCCGTCCGGGACAGGGGCCTATGGCTACACCTTC	CASSPSGTGAYGYTF
many	TRBD1	TRBJ2-2	TRBV19	TGTGCCAGTAGTATTACCTTAGGACAGGCGAACACCGGGGAGCTGTTTTTT	CASSITLGQANTGELFF
few	TRBD2	TRBJ2-2	TRBV7-9	TGTGCCAGCAGCTTAGGCGGGAGGGCCCGGGAGCTGTTTTTT	CASSLGGRARELFF
few	TRBD1	TRBJ2-7	TRBV10-3	TGTGCCATCAGGGGGACAGGGGGTCCCTACGAGCAGTACTTC	CAIRGTGGPYEQYF
many	-	TRBJ1-4	TRBV10-3	TGTGCCATCAGCGGTGAGCCGGGAAGTGAAAAACTGTTTTTT	CAISGEPGSEKLFF
-	-	TRBJ1-1	TRBV6-1	TGTGCCAGCAGAAAACACCGCCGGGACGAGAGGACTGAAGCTTTCTTT	CASRKHRRDERTEAFF
-	-	TRBJ2-1	TRBV18	TGTGCCAGCTCACCACCTTCATCGGGAAACAATGAGCAGTTCTTC	CASSPPSSGNNEQFF
-	-	TRBJ2-1	TRBV6-9	TGTGCCAGCAGTTACGCCCCGACTGGAGCCTACAATGAGCAGTTCTTC	CASSYAPTGAYNEQFF
many	-	TRBJ1-1	TRBV11-1	TGTGCCAGCACGATCTGGGGGAACACTGAAGCTTTCTTT	CASTIWGNTEAFF